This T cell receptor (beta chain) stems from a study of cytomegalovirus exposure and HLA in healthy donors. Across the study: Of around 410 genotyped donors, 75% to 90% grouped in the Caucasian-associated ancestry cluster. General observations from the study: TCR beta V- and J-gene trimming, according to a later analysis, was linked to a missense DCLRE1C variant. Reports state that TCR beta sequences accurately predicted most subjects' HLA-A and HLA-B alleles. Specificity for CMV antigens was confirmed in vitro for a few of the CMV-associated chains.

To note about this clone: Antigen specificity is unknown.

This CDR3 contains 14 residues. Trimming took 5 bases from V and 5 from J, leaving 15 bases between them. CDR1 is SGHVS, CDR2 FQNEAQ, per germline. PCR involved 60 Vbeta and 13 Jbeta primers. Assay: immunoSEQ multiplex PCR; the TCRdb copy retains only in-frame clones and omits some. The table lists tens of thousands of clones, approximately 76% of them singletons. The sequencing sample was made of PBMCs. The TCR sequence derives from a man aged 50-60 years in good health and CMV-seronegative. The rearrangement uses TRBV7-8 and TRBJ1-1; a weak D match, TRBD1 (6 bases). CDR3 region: CASSHRDIKTEAFF. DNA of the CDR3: TGTGCCAGCAGCCATAGGGACATTAAGACTGAAGCTTTCTTT.